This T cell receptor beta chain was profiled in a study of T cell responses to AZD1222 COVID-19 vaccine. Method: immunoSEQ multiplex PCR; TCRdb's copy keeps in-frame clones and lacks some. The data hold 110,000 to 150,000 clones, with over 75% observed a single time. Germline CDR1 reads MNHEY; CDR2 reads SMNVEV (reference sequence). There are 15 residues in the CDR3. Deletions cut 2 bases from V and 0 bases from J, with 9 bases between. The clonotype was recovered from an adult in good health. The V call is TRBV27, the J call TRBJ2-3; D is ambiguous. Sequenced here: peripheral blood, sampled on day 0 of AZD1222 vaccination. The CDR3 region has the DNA TGTGCCAGCAGTTTAGGGCCAGGTAGCACAGATACGCAGTATTTT. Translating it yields CASSLGPGSTDTQYF.